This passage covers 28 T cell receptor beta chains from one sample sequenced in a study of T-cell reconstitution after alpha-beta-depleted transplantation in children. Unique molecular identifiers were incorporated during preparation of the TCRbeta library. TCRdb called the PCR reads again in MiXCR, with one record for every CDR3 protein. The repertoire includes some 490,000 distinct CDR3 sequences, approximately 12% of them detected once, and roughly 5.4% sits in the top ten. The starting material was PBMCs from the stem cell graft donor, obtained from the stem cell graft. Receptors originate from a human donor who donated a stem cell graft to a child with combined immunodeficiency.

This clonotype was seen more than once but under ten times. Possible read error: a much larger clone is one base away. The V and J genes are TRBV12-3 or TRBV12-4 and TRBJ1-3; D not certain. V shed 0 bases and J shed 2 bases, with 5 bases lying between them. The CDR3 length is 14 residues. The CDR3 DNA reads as TGTGCCAGCAGTTTAGCGGCAGCTGGAAACACCATATATTTT. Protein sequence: CASSLAAAGNTIYF.

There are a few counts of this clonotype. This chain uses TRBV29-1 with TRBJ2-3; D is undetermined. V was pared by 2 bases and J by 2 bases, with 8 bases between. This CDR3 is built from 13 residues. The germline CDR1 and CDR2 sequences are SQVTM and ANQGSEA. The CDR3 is CSVESALTDTQYF. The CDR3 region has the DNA TGCAGCGTTGAATCGGCTCTCACAGATACGCAGTATTTT.

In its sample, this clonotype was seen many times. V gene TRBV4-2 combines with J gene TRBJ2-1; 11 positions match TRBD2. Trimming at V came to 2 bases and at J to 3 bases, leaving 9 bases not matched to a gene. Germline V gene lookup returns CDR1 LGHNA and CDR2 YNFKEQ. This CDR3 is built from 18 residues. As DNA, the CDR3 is TGTGCCAGCAGCCAATTTCTAGCGGGGGGCTTACTCTACAATGAGCAGTTCTTC. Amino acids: CASSQFLAGGLLYNEQFF.

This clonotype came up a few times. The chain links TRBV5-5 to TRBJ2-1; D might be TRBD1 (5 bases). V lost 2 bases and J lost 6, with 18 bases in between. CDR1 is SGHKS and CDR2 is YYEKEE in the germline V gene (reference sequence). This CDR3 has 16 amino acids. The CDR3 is CASSLYRSPRSNEQFF. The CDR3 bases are TGTGCCAGCAGCTTATACAGGTCCCCCCGAAGCAATGAGCAGTTCTTC.

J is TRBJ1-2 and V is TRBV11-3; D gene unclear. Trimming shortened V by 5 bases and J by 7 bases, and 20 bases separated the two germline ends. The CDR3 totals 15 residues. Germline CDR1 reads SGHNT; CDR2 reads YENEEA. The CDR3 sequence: CASSPSPGTRGGYTF. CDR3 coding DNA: TGTGCCAGCAGCCCCAGTCCGGGAACGCGAGGTGGCTACACCTTC.

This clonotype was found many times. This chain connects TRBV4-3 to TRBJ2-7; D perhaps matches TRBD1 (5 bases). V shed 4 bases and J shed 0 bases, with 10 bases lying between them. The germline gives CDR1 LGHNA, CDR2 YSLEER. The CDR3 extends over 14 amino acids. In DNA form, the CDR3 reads TGCGCCAGCAGCCTCAGGGTCTTCTCCTACGAGCAGTACTTC. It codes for CASSLRVFSYEQYF.

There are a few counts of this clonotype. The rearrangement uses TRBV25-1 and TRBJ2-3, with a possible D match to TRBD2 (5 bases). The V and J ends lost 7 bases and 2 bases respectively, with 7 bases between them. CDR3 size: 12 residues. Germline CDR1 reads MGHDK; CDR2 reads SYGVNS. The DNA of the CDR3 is TGTGCCAGCAACGGGAACACAGATACGCAGTATTTT. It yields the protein CASNGNTDTQYF.

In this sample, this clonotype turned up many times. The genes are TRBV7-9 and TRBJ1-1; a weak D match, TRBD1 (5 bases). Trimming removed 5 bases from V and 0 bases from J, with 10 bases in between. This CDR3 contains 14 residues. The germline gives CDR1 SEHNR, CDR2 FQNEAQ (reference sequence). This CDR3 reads CASSVDSMNTEAFF. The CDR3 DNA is TGTGCCAGCAGCGTAGACAGCATGAACACTGAAGCTTTCTTT.

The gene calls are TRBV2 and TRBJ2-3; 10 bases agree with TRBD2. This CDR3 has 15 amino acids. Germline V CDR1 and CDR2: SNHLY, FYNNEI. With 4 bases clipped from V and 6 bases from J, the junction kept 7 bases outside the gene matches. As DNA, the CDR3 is TGTGCCAGCAGTGTCCTAGCGGGGGTTATGGATACGCAGTATTTT. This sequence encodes CASSVLAGVMDTQYF.

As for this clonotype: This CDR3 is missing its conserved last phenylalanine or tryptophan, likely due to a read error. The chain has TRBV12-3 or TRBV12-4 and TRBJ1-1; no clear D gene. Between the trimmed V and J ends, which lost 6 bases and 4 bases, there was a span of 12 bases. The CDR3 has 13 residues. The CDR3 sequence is CASSRLSGTEAFC. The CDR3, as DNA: TGTGCCAGCAGCCGACTGTCGGGCACTGAAGCTTTCTGT.

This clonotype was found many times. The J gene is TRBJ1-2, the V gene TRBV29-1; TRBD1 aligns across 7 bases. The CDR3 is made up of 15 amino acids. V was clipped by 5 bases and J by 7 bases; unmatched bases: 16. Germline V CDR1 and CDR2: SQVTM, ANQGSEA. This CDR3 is CSVRTSRGRVAGYTF. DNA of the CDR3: TGCAGCGTTCGAACGTCAAGGGGGCGCGTGGCTGGCTACACCTTC. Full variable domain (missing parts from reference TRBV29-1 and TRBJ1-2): SAVISQKPSRDICQRGTSLTIQCQVDSQVTMMFWYRQQPGQSLTLIATANQGSEATYESGFVIDKFPISRPNLTFSTLTVSNMSPEDSSIYLCSVRTSRGRVAGYTFGSGTRLTVV.

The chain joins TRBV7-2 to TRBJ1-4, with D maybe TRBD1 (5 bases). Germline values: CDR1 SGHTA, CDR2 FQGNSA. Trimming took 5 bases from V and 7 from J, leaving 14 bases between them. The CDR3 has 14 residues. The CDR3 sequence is CASSQVRGGEKLFF. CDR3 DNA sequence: TGTGCCAGCAGCCAAGTGCGGGGGGGTGAAAAACTGTTTTTT. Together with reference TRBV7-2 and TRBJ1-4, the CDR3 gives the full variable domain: GAGVSQSPSNKVTEKGKDVELRCDPISGHTALYWYRQSLGQGLEFLIYFQGNSAPDKSGLPSDRFSAERTGGSVSTLTIQRTQQEDSAVYLCASSQVRGGEKLFFGSGTQLSVL.

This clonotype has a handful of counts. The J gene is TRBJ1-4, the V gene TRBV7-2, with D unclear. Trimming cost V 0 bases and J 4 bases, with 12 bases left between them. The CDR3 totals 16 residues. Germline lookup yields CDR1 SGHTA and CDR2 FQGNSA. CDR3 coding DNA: TGTGCCAGCAGCTTAGCGGGATCTGGGTATAATGAAAAACTGTTTTTT. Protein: CASSLAGSGYNEKLFF.

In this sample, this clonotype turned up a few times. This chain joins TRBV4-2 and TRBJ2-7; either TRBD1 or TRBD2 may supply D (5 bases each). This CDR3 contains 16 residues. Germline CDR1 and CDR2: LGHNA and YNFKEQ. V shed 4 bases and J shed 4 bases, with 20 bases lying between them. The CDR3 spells CASSLASGAGNYEQYF. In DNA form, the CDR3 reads TGTGCCAGCAGCCTAGCCTCCGGGGCCGGGAATTACGAGCAGTACTTC.

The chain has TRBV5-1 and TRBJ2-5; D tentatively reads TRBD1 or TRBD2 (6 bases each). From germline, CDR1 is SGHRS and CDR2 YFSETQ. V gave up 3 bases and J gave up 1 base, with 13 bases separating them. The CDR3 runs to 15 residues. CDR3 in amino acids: CASSSGTLAQETQYF. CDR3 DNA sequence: TGCGCCAGCAGCTCCGGGACACTAGCCCAAGAGACCCAGTACTTC.

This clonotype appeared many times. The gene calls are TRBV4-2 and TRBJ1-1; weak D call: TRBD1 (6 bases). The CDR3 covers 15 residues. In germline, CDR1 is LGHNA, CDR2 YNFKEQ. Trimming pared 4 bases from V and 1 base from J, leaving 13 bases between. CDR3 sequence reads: CASSPRQETNTEAFF. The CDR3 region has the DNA TGTGCCAGCAGCCCCCGACAGGAGACGAACACTGAAGCTTTCTTT.

This chain's CDR3 is CASNGRGMNTGELFF. The CDR3 coding sequence is TGTGCCAGCAACGGTCGGGGGATGAACACCGGGGAGCTGTTTTTT. The V call is TRBV12-3 or TRBV12-4, the J call TRBJ2-2; D is possibly TRBD2 (6 bases). The germline V and J ends were trimmed by 7 bases and 1 base, with 13 bases remaining between them. This CDR3 is 15 amino acids long.

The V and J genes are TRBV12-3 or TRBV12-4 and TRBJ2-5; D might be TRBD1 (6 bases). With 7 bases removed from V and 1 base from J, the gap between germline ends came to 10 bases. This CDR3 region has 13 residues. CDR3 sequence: CASKKQGQETQYF. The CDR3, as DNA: TGTGCCAGCAAAAAACAGGGCCAAGAGACCCAGTACTTC.

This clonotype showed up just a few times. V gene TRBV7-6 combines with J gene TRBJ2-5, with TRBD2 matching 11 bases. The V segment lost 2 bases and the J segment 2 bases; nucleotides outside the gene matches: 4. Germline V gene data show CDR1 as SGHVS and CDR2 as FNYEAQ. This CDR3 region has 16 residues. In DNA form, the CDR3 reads TGTGCCAGCAGCTTAAGACTAGCGGGGATACAAGAGACCCAGTACTTC. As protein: CASSLRLAGIQETQYF.

The CDR3 protein is CASSLERVTHEQYF. The CDR3 coding sequence is TGTGCCAGCAGCTTAGAACGGGTTACGCACGAGCAGTACTTC. The gene calls are TRBV7-8 and TRBJ2-7, with no clear D. This CDR3 comprises 14 residues. Per the germline V gene, CDR1 is SGHVS and CDR2 is FQNEAQ. Trimming pared 1 base from V and 5 bases from J, leaving 12 bases between.

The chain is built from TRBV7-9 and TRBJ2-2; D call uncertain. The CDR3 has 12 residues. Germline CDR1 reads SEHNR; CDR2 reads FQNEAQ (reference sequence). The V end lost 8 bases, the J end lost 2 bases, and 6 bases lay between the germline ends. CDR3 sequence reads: CASASNTGELFF. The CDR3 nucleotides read TGTGCCAGCGCATCAAACACCGGGGAGCTGTTTTTT. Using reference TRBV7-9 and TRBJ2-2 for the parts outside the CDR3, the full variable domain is DTGVSQNPRHKITKRGQNVTFRCDPISEHNRLYWYRQTLGQGPEFLTYFQNEAQLEKSRLLSDRFSAERPKGSFSTLEIQRTEQGDSAMYLCASASNTGELFFGEGSRLTVL.

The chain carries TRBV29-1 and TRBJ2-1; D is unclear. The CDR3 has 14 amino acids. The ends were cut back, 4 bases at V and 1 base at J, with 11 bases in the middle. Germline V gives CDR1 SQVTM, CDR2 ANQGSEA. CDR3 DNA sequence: TGCAGCGTTGTGTCAGCCACTTCCTACAATGAGCAGTTCTTC. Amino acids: CSVVSATSYNEQFF.

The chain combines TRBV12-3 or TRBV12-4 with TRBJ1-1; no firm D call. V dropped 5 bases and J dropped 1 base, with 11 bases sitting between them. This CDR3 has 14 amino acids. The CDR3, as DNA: TGTGCCAGCAGTACGGAAAGGACGAACACTGAAGCTTTCTTT. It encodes CASSTERTNTEAFF.

The CDR3 region is CASSSQGSTGELFF. CDR3 bases: TGTGCCAGCAGCTCCCAGGGTAGCACCGGGGAGCTGTTTTTT. The genes are TRBV7-3 and TRBJ2-2; D perhaps matches TRBD1 (5 bases). The germline gives CDR1 SGHTA, CDR2 FQGTGA. Trimming took 4 bases from V and 4 from J, leaving 10 bases between them. The CDR3 spans 14 residues. Variable domain in full (rest from reference TRBV7-3 and TRBJ2-2): GAGVSQTPSNKVTEKGKYVELRCDPISGHTALYWYRQSLGQGPEFLIYFQGTGAADDSGLPNDRFFAVRPEGSVSTLKIQRTERGDSAVYLCASSSQGSTGELFFGEGSRLTVL.

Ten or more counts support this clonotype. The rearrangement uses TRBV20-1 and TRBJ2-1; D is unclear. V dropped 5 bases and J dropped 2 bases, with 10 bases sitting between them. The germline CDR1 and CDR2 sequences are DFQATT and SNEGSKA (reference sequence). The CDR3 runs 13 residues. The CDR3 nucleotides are TGCAGTGCTCTGGACCCTACCTACAATGAGCAGTTCTTC. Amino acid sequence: CSALDPTYNEQFF.

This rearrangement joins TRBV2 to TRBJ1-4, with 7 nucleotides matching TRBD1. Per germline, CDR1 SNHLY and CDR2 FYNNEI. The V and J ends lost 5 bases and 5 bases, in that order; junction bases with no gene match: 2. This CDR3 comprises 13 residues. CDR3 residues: CASSTDRNEKLFF. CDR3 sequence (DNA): TGTGCCAGCAGTACGGACAGGAATGAAAAACTGTTTTTT.

The CDR3 DNA reads as TGTGCCAGCAGTTGGGTGGGGCCGGGCACAGATACGCAGTATTTT. Amino acids: CASSWVGPGTDTQYF. The genes are TRBV12-3 or TRBV12-4 and TRBJ2-3, with a possible D match to TRBD1 (5 bases). V gave up 4 bases and J gave up 1 base, with 12 bases separating them. This CDR3 has 15 amino acids.

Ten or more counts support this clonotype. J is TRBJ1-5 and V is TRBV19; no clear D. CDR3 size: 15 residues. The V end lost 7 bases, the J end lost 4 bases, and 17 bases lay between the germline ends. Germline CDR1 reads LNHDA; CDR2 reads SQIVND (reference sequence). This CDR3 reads CASIGREGPNQPQHF. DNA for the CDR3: TGTGCCAGTATAGGTAGGGAAGGGCCGAATCAGCCCCAGCATTTT.